The 16 T cell receptor beta chains in this list originate from one sample, sequenced in a study of blood T cell repertoires in COVID-19 (dated by TCRdb to the early 2020s). The library was produced with the immunoSEQ multiplex PCR assay. Drawn from immuneACCESS, this table holds only the in-frame rearrangements with V and J called that TCRdb kept. Clones are partly lost; checked studies trace under half to an unresolved V gene and leave the rest unexplained. This sample is represented by roughly 73,000 clones; 89% of them were singletons. About 9.2% of the sample comes from the top ten. Sample: peripheral blood. All receptors come from a man older than 75 with acute or convalescent COVID-19.

This chain connects TRBV27 to TRBJ1-2; TRBD1 aligns across 7 bases. CDR1 and CDR2 (germline): MNHEY, SMNVEV (reference sequence). Trimming cost V 6 bases and J 1 base; bases outside gene matches: 14. The CDR3 is 17 residues long. In DNA, the CDR3 is TGTGCCAGCAGGCTACTCGGGCAGGGGGTTAGTAACTATGGCTACACCTTC. Translated, it gives CASRLLGQGVSNYGYTF.

The V call is TRBV9, the J call TRBJ2-1; 8 bases map to TRBD2. The CDR3 consists of 16 residues. Germline CDR1 SGDLS, CDR2 YYNGEE. With V trimmed by 3 bases and J by 7 bases, 12 bases remained unmatched. In nucleotides, the CDR3 is TGTGCCAGCAGCGCGGGACTAGTTTGGTCGCGTAATGAGCAGTTCTTC. This encodes CASSAGLVWSRNEQFF.

The chain links TRBV7-8 to TRBJ1-5; D not certain. The V end was cut by 7 bases, the J end by 4 bases, with 14 bases between. The CDR3 sequence is 14 residues long. Germline-derived CDR1 and CDR2 are SGHVS and FQNEAQ. This chain's CDR3 is CASTRRAGNQPQHF. The CDR3 region has the DNA TGTGCCAGCACGCGACGGGCGGGGAATCAGCCCCAGCATTTT.

J is TRBJ2-1 and V is TRBV29-1; no definite D call. There are 14 residues in the CDR3. V shed 6 bases and J shed 0 bases, with 12 bases lying between them. Germline V gene data show CDR1 as SQVTM and CDR2 as ANQGSEA. CDR3 DNA: TGCAGCGTGCTCATAAGAGGCTCCTACAATGAGCAGTTCTTC. It specifies CSVLIRGSYNEQFF.

J is TRBJ2-3 and V is TRBV15, with D possibly TRBD2 on 10 matching bases. V was pared by 5 bases and J by 0 bases, with 30 bases between. The CDR3 length is 21 residues. Looked up from germline, CDR1 is LNHNV and CDR2 is YYDKDF (reference sequence). DNA of the CDR3: TGTGCCACCAGCGGAACCGGACAGGGGACATTACTAGCGGGGAGCACAGATACGCAGTATTTT. Its protein product is CATSGTGQGTLLAGSTDTQYF.

This clone was counted once. The chain recombines TRBV5-1 with TRBJ2-4; TRBD2 agrees at 12 bases. Unmatched junction bases numbered 10, after V lost 4 bases and J lost 2 bases. The germline V gene encodes CDR1 SGHRS and CDR2 YFSETQ. The CDR3 is 18 residues long. Here the CDR3 DNA reads TGCGCCAGCAGCCCTAGCGGGAGGGCCTTTAGTACCAAAAACATTCAGTACTTC. Translation gives CASSPSGRAFSTKNIQYF.

The chain couples TRBV18 to TRBJ2-3; TRBD2 matches 8 bases. The CDR3 has 15 amino acids. With V trimmed by 4 bases and J by 1 base, 4 bases remained unmatched. Germline loops: CDR1 KGHSH, CDR2 LQKENI. As DNA, the CDR3 is TGTGCCAGCTCACGAACCGGGGGGGGCACAGATACGCAGTATTTT. Its protein is CASSRTGGGTDTQYF.

This chain links TRBV29-1 with TRBJ1-2; D possibly corresponds to TRBD1 (6 bases). V shed 4 bases and J shed 8 bases, with 20 bases lying between them. The V gene's germline CDR1 is SQVTM and CDR2 ANQGSEA. CDR3 size: 14 residues. Here the CDR3 reads CSVGETTGSGGYTF. CDR3 DNA: TGCAGCGTTGGGGAAACGACAGGATCGGGGGGCTACACCTTC.

This chain connects TRBV3-1 (or the pseudogene TRBV3-2) to TRBJ1-2; 9 bases map to TRBD1. V lost 3 bases to trimming and J lost 8 bases; unmatched junction nucleotides: 7. Per the germline V gene, CDR1 is LGHDT and CDR2 is YNNKEL (reference sequence). This CDR3 spans 14 amino acids. As DNA, the CDR3 is TGTGCCAGCAGCCAGGACAGGGGAACGGAAGGCTACACCTTC. This gives the protein CASSQDRGTEGYTF.

This rearrangement joins TRBV6-2 or TRBV6-3 to TRBJ2-6, with 11 bases identical to TRBD1. Germline trimming cut 4 bases from V and 1 base from J; bases unmatched to any gene: 6. This CDR3 has 18 residues. CDR1 is MNHEY, CDR2 SVGEGT, per germline. Here the CDR3 DNA reads TGTGCCAGCAGTTCTATCGGACAGGGGGCGTCTGGGGCCAACGTCCTGACTTTC. It encodes CASSSIGQGASGANVLTF.

This chain uses TRBV27 with TRBJ2-1; 8 nucleotides match TRBD2. The junction had 6 bases not matched to a gene; V was cut back by 4 bases and J by 10 bases. The CDR3 spans 13 residues. In germline, CDR1 is MNHEY, CDR2 SMNVEV (reference sequence). The CDR3, as DNA: TGTGCCAGCAGTTCCGGGGGGGTACGGGAGCAGTTCTTC. It is translated as CASSSGGVREQFF.

CDR3: CASSAGLQETQYF. CDR3 in DNA: TGTGCCAGCTCTGCGGGCCTTCAAGAGACCCAGTACTTC. The chain joins TRBV18 to TRBJ2-5, with D tentatively TRBD2 (5 bases). The CDR3 is 13 amino acids. Germline CDR1 reads KGHSH; CDR2 reads LQKENI. V was shortened by 6 bases and J by 2 bases, with 10 bases between the two germline ends. Looking up the rest from reference TRBV18 and TRBJ2-5 gives the full variable domain: NAGVMQNPRHLVRRRGQEARLRCSPMKGHSHVYWYRQLPEEGLKFMVYLQKENIIDESGMPKERFSAEFPKEGPSILRIQQVVRGDSAAYFCASSAGLQETQYFGPGTRLLVL.

A note on this clone: It is unclear where the CDR3 begins or ends on the DNA, so no DNA is shown, and the CDR3 is as TCRdb lists it. The V call is TRBV13, the J call TRBJ2-1; the DNA was not used to check the table's D call, TRBD2. The CDR3 has 14 amino acids, counting both end residues. Per the germline V gene, CDR1 is PRHDT and CDR2 is FYEKMQ (reference sequence). The CDR3 spells CASSFGNGGNEQFF.

This clone was recorded once. This chain uses TRBV7-3 with TRBJ2-3, with D tentatively TRBD1 (5 bases). Germline CDR1 and CDR2: SGHTA and FQGTGA. V was clipped by 3 bases and J by 2 bases, with 9 bases between them. The CDR3 has 14 amino acids. Here the CDR3 reads CASSFRQPTDTQYF. Here the CDR3 DNA reads TGTGCCAGCAGCTTTCGACAGCCCACAGATACGCAGTATTTT.

The chain uses TRBV30 and TRBJ1-1, with D tentatively TRBD1 (5 bases). CDR3 length: 10 residues. Trimming took 4 bases from V and 5 from J, leaving 5 bases between them. CDR1 is GTSNPN and CDR2 is SVGIG in the germline V gene (reference sequence). CDR3 sequence (DNA): TGTGCCTGGACAGGGACTGAAGCTTTCTTT. Translation gives CAWTGTEAFF. Drawing the rest from reference TRBV30 and TRBJ1-1, the complete variable domain is SQTIHQWPATLVQPVGSPLSLECTVEGTSNPNLYWYRQAAGRGLQLLFYSVGIGQISSEVPQNLSASRPQDRQFILSSKKLLLSDSGFYLCAWTGTEAFFGQGTRLTVV.

This clone has just one count. The chain employs TRBV5-1 and TRBJ2-5, with a tentative D call TRBD1 (6 bases). CDR1 is SGHRS and CDR2 is YFSETQ in the germline V gene. The germline V and J ends were trimmed by 4 bases and 1 base, with 11 bases remaining between them. The CDR3 spans 14 residues. The CDR3 DNA reads as TGCGCCAGCAGCGCCTTACAGGGCCAAGAGACCCAGTACTTC. Translation: CASSALQGQETQYF.